This T cell receptor beta chain was sequenced during a study of blood T cell repertoires in COVID-19. This CDR3 comprises 16 residues. CDR1 is SNHLY, CDR2 FYNNEI, per germline. V was pared by 3 bases and J by 0 bases, with 5 bases of the junction left unmatched. Enrolled through a virtual design, the participants were between 18 and 89 years of age and came from about two dozen US areas. Clinical history reported by participants formed the basis on which cohorts were assigned. Original analysis: Estimation of nucleated cell counts relied on the amplification of reference gene primers. Measured with immunoSEQ multiplex PCR; TCRdb has only the in-frame clones, and not every one. The D gene and trimming were derived from the DNA, and the V and J assignments and clone size from that table. The table records approximately 300,000 clones, 70% to 90% of them present only once.

Sample: PBMCs or T cells enriched from blood (not recorded which). The TCR sequence derives from a woman in her twenties or thirties who had recovered from COVID-19. This chain uses TRBV2 with TRBJ2-1; TRBD1 matches at 7 bases. The CDR3 DNA sequence: TGTGCCAGCAGTGAGGGAAGGACAGGCTCCTACAATGAGCAGTTCTTC. Its protein is CASSEGRTGSYNEQFF.